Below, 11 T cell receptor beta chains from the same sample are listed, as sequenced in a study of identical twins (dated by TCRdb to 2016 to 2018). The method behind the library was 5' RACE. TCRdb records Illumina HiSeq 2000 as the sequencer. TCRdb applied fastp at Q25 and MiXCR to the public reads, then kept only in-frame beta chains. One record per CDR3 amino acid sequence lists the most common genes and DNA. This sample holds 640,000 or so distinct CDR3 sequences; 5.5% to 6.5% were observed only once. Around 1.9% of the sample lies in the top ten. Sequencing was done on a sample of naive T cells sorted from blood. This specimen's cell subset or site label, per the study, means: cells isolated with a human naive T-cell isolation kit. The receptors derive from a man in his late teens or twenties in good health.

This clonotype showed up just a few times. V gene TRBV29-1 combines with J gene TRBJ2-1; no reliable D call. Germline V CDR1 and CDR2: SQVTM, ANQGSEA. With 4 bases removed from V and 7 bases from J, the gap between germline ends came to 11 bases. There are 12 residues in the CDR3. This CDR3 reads CSVGPPGNEQFF. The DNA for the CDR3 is TGCAGCGTTGGGCCCCCCGGTAATGAGCAGTTCTTC.

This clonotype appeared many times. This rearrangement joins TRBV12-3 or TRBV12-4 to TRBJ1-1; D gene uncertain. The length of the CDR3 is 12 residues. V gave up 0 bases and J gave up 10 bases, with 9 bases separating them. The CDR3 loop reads CASSLAGKVAFF. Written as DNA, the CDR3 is TGTGCCAGCAGTTTAGCAGGGAAGGTAGCTTTCTTT.

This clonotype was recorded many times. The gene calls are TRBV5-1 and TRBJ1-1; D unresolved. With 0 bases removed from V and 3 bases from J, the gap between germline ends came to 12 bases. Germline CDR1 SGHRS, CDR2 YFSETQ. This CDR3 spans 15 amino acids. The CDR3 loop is CASSLARAEDTEAFF. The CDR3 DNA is TGCGCCAGCAGCTTGGCACGGGCGGAGGACACTGAAGCTTTCTTT.

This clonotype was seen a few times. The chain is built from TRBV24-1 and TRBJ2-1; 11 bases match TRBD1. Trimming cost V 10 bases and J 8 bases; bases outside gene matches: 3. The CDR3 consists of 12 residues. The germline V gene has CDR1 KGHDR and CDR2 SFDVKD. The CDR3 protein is CATRTGGDEQFF. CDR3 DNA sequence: TGTGCCACAAGGACAGGGGGCGATGAGCAGTTCTTC.

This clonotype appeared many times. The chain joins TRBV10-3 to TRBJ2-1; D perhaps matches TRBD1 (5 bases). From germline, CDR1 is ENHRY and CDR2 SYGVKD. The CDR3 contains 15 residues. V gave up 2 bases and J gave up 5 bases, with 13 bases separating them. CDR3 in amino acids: CAISEGRVKDNEQFF. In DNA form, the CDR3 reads TGTGCCATCAGTGAGGGCAGGGTGAAGGACAATGAGCAGTTCTTC.

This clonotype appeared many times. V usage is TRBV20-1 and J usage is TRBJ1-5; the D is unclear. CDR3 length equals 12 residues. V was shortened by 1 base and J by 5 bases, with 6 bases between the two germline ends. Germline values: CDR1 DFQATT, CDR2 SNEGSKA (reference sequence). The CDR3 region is CSARAGYQPQHF. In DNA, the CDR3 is TGCAGTGCTAGAGCGGGATATCAGCCCCAGCATTTT.

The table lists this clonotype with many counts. The chain's CDR3 is CASSLHSRGPSSPLHF. CDR3 nucleotide sequence: TGTGCCAGCAGTTTGCACTCTCGGGGCCCGAGTTCACCCCTCCACTTT. The chain combines TRBV12-3 or TRBV12-4 with TRBJ1-6, with D possibly being TRBD1 (5 bases). The V and J ends lost 3 bases and 9 bases respectively, with 18 bases between them. The CDR3 runs to 16 residues.

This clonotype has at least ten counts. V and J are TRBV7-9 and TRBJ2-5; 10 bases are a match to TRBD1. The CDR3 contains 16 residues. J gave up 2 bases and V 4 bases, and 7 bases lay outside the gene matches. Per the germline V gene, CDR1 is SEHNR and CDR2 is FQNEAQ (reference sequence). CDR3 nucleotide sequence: TGTGCCAGCAGCTCTCGGGACAGGGGCCTGCAAGAGACCCAGTACTTC. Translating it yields CASSSRDRGLQETQYF.

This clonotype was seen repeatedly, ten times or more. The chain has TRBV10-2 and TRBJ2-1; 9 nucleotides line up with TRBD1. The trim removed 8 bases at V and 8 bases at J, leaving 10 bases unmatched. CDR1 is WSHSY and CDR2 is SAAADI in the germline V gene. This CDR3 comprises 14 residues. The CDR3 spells CASLDRGYGDEQFF. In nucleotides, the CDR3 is TGCGCCAGCCTAGACAGGGGGTACGGGGATGAGCAGTTCTTC.

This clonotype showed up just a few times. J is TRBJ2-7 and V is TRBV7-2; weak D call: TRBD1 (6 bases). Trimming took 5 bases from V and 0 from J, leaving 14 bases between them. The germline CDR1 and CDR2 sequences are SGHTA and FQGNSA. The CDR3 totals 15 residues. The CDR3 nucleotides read TGTGCCAGCAGCCCAGGGGCCGTAAGCTCCTACGAGCAGTACTTC. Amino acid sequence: CASSPGAVSSYEQYF. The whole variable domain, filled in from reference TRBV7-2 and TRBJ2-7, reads GAGVSQSPSNKVTEKGKDVELRCDPISGHTALYWYRQSLGQGLEFLIYFQGNSAPDKSGLPSDRFSAERTGGSVSTLTIQRTQQEDSAVYLCASSPGAVSSYEQYFGPGTRLTVT.

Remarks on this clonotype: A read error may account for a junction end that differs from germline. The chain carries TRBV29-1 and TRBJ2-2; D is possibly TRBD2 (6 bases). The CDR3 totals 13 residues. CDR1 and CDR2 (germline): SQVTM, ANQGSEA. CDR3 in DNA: TGCAGCGTTGTCAGTCTGAACACCGGGGGGCTGTTTTTT. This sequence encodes CSVVSLNTGGLFF.